This T cell receptor (beta chain) was profiled in a study of T cells expressing NK-cell markers (TCRdb year 2020). Broadly, across the study: In sorted CD3+CD56+NKG2C+, CD3+CD56+NKG2C- and CD3+CD56-NKG2C+ T-cell subsets from about 8 donors, TCR beta-chain repertoires were profiled. The study sequenced eight donors, all healthy volunteers chosen at random: three men and five women. Among the eight sequenced donors, seven were HCMV-seropositive and one was HCMV-seronegative. The libraries were sequenced on Illumina HiSeq 2000/2500, MiSeq or NextSeq, producing 2 x 150 bp reads. Broad study findings and their caveats: For more than 5 donors, the dominant CD3+CD56+NKG2C+ clonotypes were among the top 10 CD8+ clonotypes and accounted for about 1.0-7.5% of CD8+ T cells. Those dominant clonotypes were again the most abundant among CD3+CD56-NKG2C+ cells in a handful of donors, at about 28.3-65%. Whether the expanded NKG2C-expressing T cell clones were specific for HCMV antigens remained unclear.

A commercial ELISA kit detecting HCMV-specific IgG in serum was used to determine HCMV serostatus. Ficoll density gradient centrifugation was used to isolate peripheral blood mononuclear cells from blood. CDR1 is given as LGHDT and CDR2 as YNNKEL, both from the germline V gene (reference sequence). From cysteine to phenylalanine, the CDR3 is 13 amino acids long. The protein alone is recorded here. Regarding this clonotype: The antigen this receptor binds is unknown.

TCRdb names Illumina HiSeq 2000 as the instrument used. The TCR beta cDNA libraries were made using 5'RACE template switching, a step that added both a universal primer site and unique molecular identifiers. Priming for cDNA synthesis came from the TCR beta constant segment, and two successive PCR amplification steps followed. The study's own analysis went as follows. MIGEC was used to demultiplex reads and group reads by UMI, and MiTCR was used to assemble and quantify clonotypes. Only TCR cDNA sequences supported by at least two reads were kept to exclude erroneous sequences. The tcR package was used for downstream repertoire analysis, and clonotypes were matched across fractions by CDR3 nucleotide sequence plus V segment. VDJmatch was used to annotate antigen specificity against VDJdb, with one amino acid substitution in CDR3 allowed. After the reads were reprocessed by TCRdb, one entry was made per CDR3 protein sequence, with no DNA. Clone size and V and J calls follow TCRdb, not the original study. The sample's table lists a count of about 460,000 distinct CDR3 sequences. The top ten hold around 1.4% of the sample.

Rearrangement joined TRBV3-1 to TRBJ2-1. This receptor was taken from a woman between 45 and 60 years old in good health. Donor details come from another sample of the same person, matched by shared clones. Sequenced sample: blood T cells: a sorted CD56 or NKG2C T cell subset, CD4+ or CD8+ T cells, or bulk PBMC T cells (not recorded which). The CDR3 amino acid sequence is: CASLSNSYNEQFF.